One sample yielded the 4 T cell receptor beta chains listed below, sequenced in a study of human T cells and chemical hapten exposure. TCRdb re-derived calls from the RACE reads in MiXCR, one entry per CDR3 protein. The profile shows approximately 28,000 distinct CDR3 sequences, over 9% of them singletons. Time point meaning: patch test 2, 6 weeks after DPC sensitization. The treatment here: therapeutic diphenylcyclopropenone sensitization with weekly scalp DPC. The sequenced sample was whole blood, obtained in connection with sensitization to the hapten diphenylcyclopropenone (DPC). The receptors here all came from a young man with alopecia areata. Some clones in this sample may be carry-over from other donors' samples.

This clonotype was detected ten times or more. V gene TRBV11-2 combines with J gene TRBJ1-5; D is uncertain. Germline V gives CDR1 SGHAT, CDR2 FQNNGV. The length of the CDR3 is 14 residues. Trimming took 0 bases from V and 1 from J, leaving 4 bases between them. CDR3 bases: TGTGCCAGCAGCTTAGAGTTCAGCAATCAGCCCCAGCATTTT. Translated, it gives CASSLEFSNQPQHF.

This clonotype was found a few times. V usage is TRBV5-1 and J usage is TRBJ2-7, with D unclear. The CDR3 loop spans 15 amino acids. Trimming took 0 bases from V and 0 from J, leaving 10 bases between them. Germline CDR1 reads SGHRS; CDR2 reads YFSETQ. The CDR3 DNA is TGCGCCAGCAGCTTGGACGGGCGCAGCTCCTACGAGCAGTACTTC. It specifies CASSLDGRSSYEQYF.

In its sample, this clonotype was seen a few times. The V call is TRBV20-1, the J call TRBJ1-6, with D perhaps matching TRBD1 (6 bases). With 0 bases removed from V and 3 bases from J, the gap between germline ends came to 12 bases. Germline V gene data show CDR1 as DFQATT and CDR2 as SNEGSKA (reference sequence). The CDR3 sequence is 16 residues long. CDR3 in DNA: TGCAGTGCTAGAGATACAGGGTCGGACTATAATTCACCCCTCCACTTT. Translating gives CSARDTGSDYNSPLHF.

This clonotype has ten or more counts. The chain couples TRBV6-5 to TRBJ1-6; no clear D. The V end lost 2 bases, the J end lost 3 bases, and 8 bases lay between the germline ends. Per germline, CDR1 MNHEY and CDR2 SVGAGI. The CDR3 length is 15 residues. DNA for the CDR3: TGTGCCAGCAGTTACGGAATTCTCTATAATTCACCCCTCCACTTT. The encoded protein is CASSYGILYNSPLHF.